The rows below give T cell receptor beta chains drawn from one sample of a study of cytomegalovirus exposure and HLA in healthy donors. TCRdb keeps only in-frame clones here, not all; method: immunoSEQ multiplex PCR. The sample has about 120,000 clones; around 77% are singletons. Input material: PBMCs. All receptors derive from a man aged 40-55 years in good health and CMV-seropositive. CDR3s include the opening cysteine and the closing phenylalanine or tryptophan.

length: 15
J: TRBJ1-2
V: TRBV6-1
CDR3: CASSTPRRGLYGYTF

length: 15
J: TRBJ1-5
V: TRBV15
CDR3: CATSRDGQVRQPQHF

length: 15
J: TRBJ2-5
V: TRBV7-2
CDR3: CASSPRGAREETQYF

length: 14
J: TRBJ1-1
V: TRBV2
CDR3: CASSVETGDTEAFF

length: 18
J: TRBJ1-2
V: TRBV4-1
CDR3: CASSQARRQVLSGYGYTF

length: 14
J: TRBJ1-4
V: TRBV27
CDR3: CASSLTGSGEKLFF

length: 12
J: TRBJ2-4
V: TRBV10-3
CDR3: CAISRQGNIQYF

length: 17
J: TRBJ2-5
V: TRBV5-6
CDR3: CASSLRWTSGTQETQYF

length: 11
J: TRBJ1-1
V: TRBV20-1
CDR3: CRATGTTEAFF

length: 13
J: TRBJ2-7
V: TRBV4-2
CDR3: CASSQDRQYEQYF

length: 14
J: TRBJ2-5
V: TRBV6-5
CDR3: CASSNSGGGETQYF

length: 14
J: TRBJ2-7
V: TRBV4-3
CDR3: CASSQFGGAYEQYF

length: 15
J: TRBJ2-1
V: TRBV5-1
CDR3: CASSPGTSGGDEQFF

length: 15
J: TRBJ2-5
V: TRBV19
CDR3: CASRIRGGLKETQYF

length: 15
J: TRBJ2-7
V: TRBV9
CDR3: CASSPEGTGSYEQYF

length: 16
J: TRBJ1-2
V: TRBV27
CDR3: CASSLFGQGVDYGYTF

length: 13
J: TRBJ1-1
V: TRBV6-1
CDR3: CASSDRDRGKAFF

length: 15
J: TRBJ2-1
V: TRBV7-8
CDR3: CASSPGLGPPFEQFF

length: 13
J: TRBJ1-4
V: TRBV2
CDR3: CASAQGVNEKLFF

length: 16
J: TRBJ1-1
V: TRBV5-8
CDR3: CASSKGTGGRNTEAFF

length: 15
J: TRBJ2-7
V: TRBV2
CDR3: CASSVYGREADEQYF

length: 16
J: TRBJ1-5
V: TRBV19
CDR3: CASVSSRRGWDQPQHF

length: 15
J: TRBJ2-3
V: TRBV7-2
CDR3: CASSPLAGSPDTQYF

length: 14
J: TRBJ2-2
V: TRBV2
CDR3: CASIGTSGSGELFF

length: 18
J: TRBJ1-2
V: TRBV14
CDR3: CASSSTPVRGRHNYGYTF

length: 16
J: TRBJ1-4
V: TRBV5-4
CDR3: CASSQGRDGGYEKLFF

length: 15
J: TRBJ1-3
V: TRBV15
CDR3: CATSRDRGSGNTIYF

length: 14
J: TRBJ1-1
V: TRBV7-9
CDR3: CASSTTGKPTEAFF

length: 15
J: TRBJ1-5
V: TRBV5-5
CDR3: CASSLGSGLRQPQHF